One sample yielded the 26 T cell receptor beta chains listed below, sequenced in a study of cytomegalovirus exposure and HLA in healthy donors. Only in-frame clones appear in the TCRdb table, and some are missing; sequencing was by immunoSEQ multiplex PCR. The profile covers 170,000 or so clones, with approximately 84% appearing a single time and roughly 2.8% taken by the ten largest. The source material was PBMCs. The receptor set was obtained from a woman younger than 35 in good health and CMV-seropositive.

The chain recombines TRBV2 with TRBJ2-3; weak D call: TRBD1 (5 bases). Trimming took 3 bases from V and 2 from J, leaving 6 bases between them. The length of the CDR3 is 13 residues. CDR1 and CDR2 from the germline V gene are SNHLY and FYNNEI. In DNA form, the CDR3 reads TGTGCCAGCAGTGAGGACACCACAGATACGCAGTATTTT. Translated: CASSEDTTDTQYF.

This chain connects TRBV19 to TRBJ1-5, with a weak D call TRBD1 (5 bases). V lost 3 bases and J lost 4, with 10 bases in between. CDR1 LNHDA and CDR2 SQIVND come from the germline V gene (reference sequence). This CDR3 region has 14 residues. The CDR3 region is CASSILGGNQPQHF. The CDR3 DNA is TGTGCCAGTAGTATCCTCGGGGGTAATCAGCCCCAGCATTTT. The whole variable domain, filled in from reference TRBV19 and TRBJ1-5, reads DGGITQSPKYLFRKEGQNVTLSCEQNLNHDAMYWYRQDPGQGLRLIYYSQIVNDFQKGDIAEGYSVSREKKESFPLTVTSAQKNPTAFYLCASSILGGNQPQHFGDGTRLSIL.

The V gene is TRBV7-3, the J gene TRBJ1-1; D is possibly TRBD1 (5 bases). The germline V and J ends were trimmed by 0 bases and 5 bases, with 10 bases remaining between them. Per germline, CDR1 SGHTA and CDR2 FQGTGA. The CDR3 spans 14 residues. The CDR3 spells CASSLTGGRTEAFF. For the CDR3, the DNA is TGTGCCAGCAGCTTAACCGGGGGAAGGACTGAAGCTTTCTTT.

The rearrangement links TRBV10-1 to TRBJ2-3; TRBD2 might be the D (5 bases). V lost 4 bases to trimming and J lost 5 bases, with 13 bases between them. Germline V gene lookup returns CDR1 WNHNN and CDR2 SYGVQD (reference sequence). The CDR3 extends over 14 amino acids. The CDR3 protein is CASSGFTRGDTQYF. As DNA, the CDR3 is TGCGCCAGCAGTGGTTTCACACGGGGAGATACGCAGTATTTT.

The chain is built from TRBV5-4 and TRBJ1-5, with D uncertain. Germline V gene data show CDR1 as SGHNT and CDR2 as YYREEE (reference sequence). CDR3 length equals 13 residues. V dropped 0 bases and J dropped 6 bases, with 7 bases sitting between them. The CDR3 is CASSLDVSQPQHF. The CDR3 nucleotides read TGTGCCAGCAGCTTGGACGTGAGTCAGCCCCAGCATTTT.

The chain couples TRBV27 to TRBJ2-5; D gene ambiguous. CDR1 is MNHEY, CDR2 SMNVEV, per germline (reference sequence). Trimming took off 5 bases at V and 1 base at J, with 5 bases between the two ends. The CDR3 consists of 12 residues. CDR3 nucleotides: TGTGCCAGCAGTCTCCCCCAAGAGACCCAGTACTTC. Its translation: CASSLPQETQYF.

This clone came up a few times. J is TRBJ1-6 and V is TRBV7-2; unclear D gene. Trimming removed 1 base from V and 7 bases from J, with 11 bases in between. Germline values: CDR1 SGHTA, CDR2 FQGNSA. This CDR3 is built from 15 residues. The DNA for the CDR3 is TGTGCCAGCAGCTTAGAGAGGTTCACGAATTCACCCCTCCACTTT. This encodes CASSLERFTNSPLHF.

The chain is built from TRBV7-9 and TRBJ1-4; 7 nucleotides align to TRBD1. V was pared by 1 base and J by 4 bases, with 6 bases of the junction left unmatched. The CDR3 runs 16 residues. Germline CDR1 reads SEHNR; CDR2 reads FQNEAQ (reference sequence). The CDR3 reads CASSLERDRLNEKLFF. The CDR3 coding sequence is TGTGCCAGCAGCTTAGAAAGGGACAGACTTAATGAAAAACTGTTTTTT.

The chain links TRBV4-1 to TRBJ1-2; TRBD1 aligns across 8 bases. Trimming removed 2 bases from V and 6 bases from J; junction bases left unmatched: 8. The CDR3 spans 15 residues. Looked up from germline, CDR1 is MGHRA and CDR2 is YSYEKL. In nucleotides, the CDR3 is TGCGCCAGCAGCCAAACCGTAGACAGGGGTGATGGCTACACCTTC. Its protein product is CASSQTVDRGDGYTF.

This chain uses TRBV18 with TRBJ2-1; the D gene is possibly TRBD2 (5 bases). The CDR3 totals 13 residues. Trimming stripped 2 bases from V and 9 bases from J, with 11 bases between. Germline-derived CDR1 and CDR2 are KGHSH and LQKENI. Written as DNA, the CDR3 is TGTGCCAGCTCACCAGTCCGAGAGGGTGAGCAGTTCTTC. It is translated as CASSPVREGEQFF.

The V call is TRBV10-2, the J call TRBJ2-7, with 11 bases aligning to TRBD2. The V and J ends lost 5 bases and 0 bases, in that order; junction bases with no gene match: 9. Germline CDR1 is WSHSY and CDR2 is SAAADI. The CDR3 consists of 17 residues. CDR3 in DNA: TGCGCCAGCAGTTTGGGTAGCGGGGGGGCTCGCTCCTACGAGCAGTACTTC. It specifies CASSLGSGGARSYEQYF.

The V call is TRBV4-1, the J call TRBJ2-6; 9 bases map to TRBD1. With V trimmed by 6 bases and J by 3 bases, 15 bases remained unmatched. Germline assignment: CDR1 MGHRA and CDR2 YSYEKL. The CDR3 is 19 residues long. In nucleotides, the CDR3 is TGCGCCAGCAGTTACCGGGACAGGGTTCCATCCTTTGGGGCCAACGTCCTGACTTTC. It specifies CASSYRDRVPSFGANVLTF.

The V and J genes are TRBV29-1 and TRBJ1-1; TRBD1 might be the D (5 bases). Between the trimmed V and J ends, which lost 1 base and 5 bases, there was a span of 8 bases. Germline CDR1 and CDR2: SQVTM and ANQGSEA. CDR3 size: 12 residues. The CDR3 spells CSVEAGGTEAFF. For the CDR3, the DNA is TGCAGCGTTGAAGCGGGGGGGACTGAAGCTTTCTTT. The variable domain in full, with the rest retrieved from reference TRBV29-1 and TRBJ1-1, is SAVISQKPSRDICQRGTSLTIQCQVDSQVTMMFWYRQQPGQSLTLIATANQGSEATYESGFVIDKFPISRPNLTFSTLTVSNMSPEDSSIYLCSVEAGGTEAFFGQGTRLTVV.

V usage is TRBV4-1 and J usage is TRBJ1-2; D gene uncertain. V shed 0 bases and J shed 8 bases, with 16 bases lying between them. CDR3 length: 15 amino acids. The germline V gene encodes CDR1 MGHRA and CDR2 YSYEKL. The CDR3 is CASSQDHSGIGGYTF. In DNA, the CDR3 is TGCGCCAGCAGCCAAGATCACTCGGGGATAGGAGGCTACACCTTC.

This chain connects TRBV5-1 to TRBJ1-3, with D possibly being TRBD1 (6 bases). Germline V CDR1 and CDR2: SGHRS, YFSETQ. This CDR3 contains 16 residues. The V end was cut by 4 bases, the J end by 0 bases, with 14 bases between. CDR3 in amino acids: CASSLTGTYSGNTIYF. For the CDR3, the DNA is TGCGCCAGCAGCCTAACCGGGACATACTCTGGAAACACCATATATTTT.

This clone has a single count. V usage is TRBV2 and J usage is TRBJ1-5; 7 bases line up with TRBD1. Trimming removed 4 bases from V and 0 bases from J; junction bases left unmatched: 3. CDR3 length: 15 residues. Germline-derived CDR1 and CDR2 are SNHLY and FYNNEI. CDR3 DNA sequence: TGTGCCAGCAGTGGGACAGGCTATAGCAATCAGCCCCAGCATTTT. Translation: CASSGTGYSNQPQHF.

The CDR3 is CASSTLDRYGEAFF. The CDR3 region has the DNA TGTGCCAGCAGTACGCTAGACAGGTACGGTGAAGCTTTCTTT. The gene calls are TRBV27 and TRBJ1-1; TRBD1 might be the D (6 bases). Germline CDR1 reads MNHEY; CDR2 reads SMNVEV (reference sequence). CDR3 length equals 14 residues. The V end lost 5 bases, the J end lost 7 bases, and 17 bases lay between the germline ends.

In this sample, this clone turned up a few times. The chain has TRBV6-6 and TRBJ1-5; 7 nucleotides line up with TRBD1. The length of the CDR3 is 13 residues. Unmatched junction bases numbered 3, after V lost 8 bases and J lost 2 bases. Germline-derived CDR1 and CDR2 are MNHNY and SVGAGI (reference sequence). The DNA of the CDR3 is TGTGCCAGCTTAACAGGGGGCAATCAGCCCCAGCATTTT. This gives the protein CASLTGGNQPQHF.

The chain is built from TRBV6-5 and TRBJ1-1; a possible D gene is TRBD1 (5 bases). Looked up from germline, CDR1 is MNHEY and CDR2 is SVGAGI. The CDR3 spans 15 residues. V lost 6 bases and J 0 bases, leaving 14 bases between the germline ends. In DNA, the CDR3 is TGTGCCAGCAGCCGGGCAGGGCCTCTGAACACTGAAGCTTTCTTT. Translated, it gives CASSRAGPLNTEAFF.

The V and J genes are TRBV23-1 and TRBJ1-6, with D perhaps matching TRBD1 (6 bases). TRBV23-1 qualifies as an ORF whose function is uncertain. CDR3 length equals 15 residues. Trimming cost V 0 bases and J 4 bases, with 7 bases left between them. CDR3 bases: TGCGCCAGCAGTCAATCGGGGGCTTATAATTCACCCCTCCACTTT. Translating it yields CASSQSGAYNSPLHF.

This chain connects TRBV5-5 to TRBJ1-1; 7 bases are a match to TRBD1. In germline, CDR1 is SGHKS, CDR2 YYEKEE (reference sequence). This CDR3 is built from 16 residues. V was pared by 4 bases and J by 3 bases, with 12 bases of the junction left unmatched. The CDR3 loop reads CASSPIHGQAHTEAFF. The CDR3 DNA follows: TGTGCCAGCAGCCCTATACACGGACAGGCGCACACTGAAGCTTTCTTT. The full variable domain, its missing parts supplied by reference TRBV5-5 and TRBJ1-1, is DAGVTQSPTHLIKTRGQQVTLRCSPISGHKSVSWYQQVLGQGPQFIFQYYEKEERGRGNFPDRFSARQFPNYSSELNVNALLLGDSALYLCASSPIHGQAHTEAFFGQGTRLTVV.

This clone occurred a few times. CDR3 amino acids: CATWGETISPLHF. The CDR3 nucleotides read TGTGCCACCTGGGGAGAAACAATTTCACCCCTCCACTTT. The chain is built from TRBV6-6 and TRBJ1-6; D ambiguous. Trimming shortened V by 10 bases and J by 9 bases, and 16 bases separated the two germline ends. CDR3 length equals 13 residues. The germline V gene encodes CDR1 MNHNY and CDR2 SVGAGI (reference sequence).

This clone was counted a single time. V is TRBV7-6 and J is TRBJ1-4; 7 positions agree with TRBD1. The CDR3 covers 16 residues. CDR1 and CDR2 (germline): SGHVS, FNYEAQ. With 0 bases clipped from V and 8 bases from J, the junction kept 9 bases outside the gene matches. The CDR3 DNA follows: TGTGCCAGCAGCTTAGCCCGAGAGGGGGCGGCCGAAAAACTGTTTTTT. It encodes CASSLAREGAAEKLFF.

This chain connects TRBV2 to TRBJ1-2; TRBD1 is a possible D gene (5 bases). Trimming stripped 7 bases from V and 5 bases from J, with 17 bases between. CDR3 size: 14 residues. Germline CDR1 is SNHLY and CDR2 is FYNNEI. The CDR3 reads CASTTTAGVYGYTF. The CDR3 nucleotides are TGTGCCAGCACCACGACAGCGGGGGTATATGGCTACACCTTC.

The rearrangement joins TRBV6-1 to TRBJ2-6; TRBD1 is a possible D gene (6 bases). Germline assignment: CDR1 MNHNS and CDR2 SASEGT. Deletions cut 3 bases from V and 0 bases from J, with 12 bases between. The CDR3 contains 17 residues. CDR3 sequence: CASSDRGLNSGANVLTF. The CDR3 DNA follows: TGTGCCAGCAGTGACAGGGGCCTTAACTCTGGGGCCAACGTCCTGACTTTC.

CDR3 sequence: CAISVLDRGSNSPLHF. Here the CDR3 DNA reads TGTGCCATCAGTGTTTTGGACAGGGGAAGCAATTCACCCCTCCACTTT. The chain uses TRBV10-3 and TRBJ1-6; 9 positions match TRBD1. Germline V gives CDR1 ENHRY, CDR2 SYGVKD. Germline trimming cut 4 bases from V and 7 bases from J; bases unmatched to any gene: 8. CDR3 length: 16 amino acids.